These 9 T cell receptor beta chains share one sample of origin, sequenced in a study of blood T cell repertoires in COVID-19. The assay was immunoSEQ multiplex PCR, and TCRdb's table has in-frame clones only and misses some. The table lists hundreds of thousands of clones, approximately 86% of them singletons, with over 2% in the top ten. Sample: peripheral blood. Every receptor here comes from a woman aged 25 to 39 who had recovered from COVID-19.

CDR3 protein: CASTFAGKAFF. Here the CDR3 DNA reads TGTGCCAGCACCTTCGCGGGGAAAGCTTTCTTT. V gene TRBV5-6 combines with J gene TRBJ1-1, with unresolved D. The CDR3 is 11 residues long. CDR1 is SGHDT and CDR2 is YYEEEE in the germline V gene. V lost 6 bases, J lost 9 bases, and 12 bases lay in between.

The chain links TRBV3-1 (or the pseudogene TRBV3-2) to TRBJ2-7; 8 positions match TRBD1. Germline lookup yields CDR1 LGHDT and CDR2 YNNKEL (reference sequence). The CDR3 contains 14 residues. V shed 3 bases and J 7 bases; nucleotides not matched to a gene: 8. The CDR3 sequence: CASSHGTGRNEQYF. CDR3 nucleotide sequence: TGTGCCAGCAGCCACGGGACAGGCCGTAATGAGCAGTACTTC.

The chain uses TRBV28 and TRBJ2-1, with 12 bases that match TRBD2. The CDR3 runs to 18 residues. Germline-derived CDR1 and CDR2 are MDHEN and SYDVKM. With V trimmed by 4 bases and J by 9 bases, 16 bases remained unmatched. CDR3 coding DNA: TGTGCCAGCAGTTGGTACCTAGCGGGAGGGCCCGTTATAGGTGAGCAGTTCTTC. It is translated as CASSWYLAGGPVIGEQFF.

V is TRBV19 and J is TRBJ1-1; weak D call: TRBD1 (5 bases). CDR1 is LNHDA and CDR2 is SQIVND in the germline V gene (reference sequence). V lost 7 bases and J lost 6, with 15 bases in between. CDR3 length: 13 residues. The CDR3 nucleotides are TGTGCCAGTAATCGTCAGGGTGCCGCTGAAGCTTTCTTT. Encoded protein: CASNRQGAAEAFF. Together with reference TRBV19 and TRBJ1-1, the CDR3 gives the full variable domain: DGGITQSPKYLFRKEGQNVTLSCEQNLNHDAMYWYRQDPGQGLRLIYYSQIVNDFQKGDIAEGYSVSREKKESFPLTVTSAQKNPTAFYLCASNRQGAAEAFFGQGTRLTVV.

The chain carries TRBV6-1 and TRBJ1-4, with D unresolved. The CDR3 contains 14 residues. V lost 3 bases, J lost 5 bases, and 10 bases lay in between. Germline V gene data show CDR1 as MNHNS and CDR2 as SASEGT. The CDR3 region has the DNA TGTGCCAGCAGTGACGGAGGTGGCAATGAAAAACTGTTTTTT. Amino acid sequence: CASSDGGGNEKLFF.

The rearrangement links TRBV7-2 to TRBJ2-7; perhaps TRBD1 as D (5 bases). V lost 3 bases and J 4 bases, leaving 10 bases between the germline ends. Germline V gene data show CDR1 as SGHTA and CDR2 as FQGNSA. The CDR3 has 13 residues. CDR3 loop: CASSLGRDYEQYF. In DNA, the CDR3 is TGTGCCAGCAGCTTGGGGCGAGATTACGAGCAGTACTTC.

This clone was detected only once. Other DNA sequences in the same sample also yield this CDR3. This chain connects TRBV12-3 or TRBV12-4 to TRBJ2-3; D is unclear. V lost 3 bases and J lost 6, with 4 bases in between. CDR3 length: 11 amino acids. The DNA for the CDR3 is TGTGCCAGCAGTTTCGGGGATACGCAGTATTTT. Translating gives CASSFGDTQYF.

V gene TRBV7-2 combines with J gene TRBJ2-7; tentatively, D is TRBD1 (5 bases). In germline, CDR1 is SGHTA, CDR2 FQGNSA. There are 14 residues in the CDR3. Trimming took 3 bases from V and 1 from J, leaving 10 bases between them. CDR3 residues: CASSLLRASYEQYF. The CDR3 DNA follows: TGTGCCAGCAGCTTGCTCAGGGCGTCCTACGAGCAGTACTTC.

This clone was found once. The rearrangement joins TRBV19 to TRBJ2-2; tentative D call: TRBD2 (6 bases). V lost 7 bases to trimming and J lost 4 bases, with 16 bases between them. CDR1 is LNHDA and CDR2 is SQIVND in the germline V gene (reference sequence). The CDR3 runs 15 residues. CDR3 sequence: CASTTGLGGTGELFF. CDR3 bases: TGTGCCAGTACCACGGGACTTGGGGGCACCGGGGAGCTGTTTTTT.